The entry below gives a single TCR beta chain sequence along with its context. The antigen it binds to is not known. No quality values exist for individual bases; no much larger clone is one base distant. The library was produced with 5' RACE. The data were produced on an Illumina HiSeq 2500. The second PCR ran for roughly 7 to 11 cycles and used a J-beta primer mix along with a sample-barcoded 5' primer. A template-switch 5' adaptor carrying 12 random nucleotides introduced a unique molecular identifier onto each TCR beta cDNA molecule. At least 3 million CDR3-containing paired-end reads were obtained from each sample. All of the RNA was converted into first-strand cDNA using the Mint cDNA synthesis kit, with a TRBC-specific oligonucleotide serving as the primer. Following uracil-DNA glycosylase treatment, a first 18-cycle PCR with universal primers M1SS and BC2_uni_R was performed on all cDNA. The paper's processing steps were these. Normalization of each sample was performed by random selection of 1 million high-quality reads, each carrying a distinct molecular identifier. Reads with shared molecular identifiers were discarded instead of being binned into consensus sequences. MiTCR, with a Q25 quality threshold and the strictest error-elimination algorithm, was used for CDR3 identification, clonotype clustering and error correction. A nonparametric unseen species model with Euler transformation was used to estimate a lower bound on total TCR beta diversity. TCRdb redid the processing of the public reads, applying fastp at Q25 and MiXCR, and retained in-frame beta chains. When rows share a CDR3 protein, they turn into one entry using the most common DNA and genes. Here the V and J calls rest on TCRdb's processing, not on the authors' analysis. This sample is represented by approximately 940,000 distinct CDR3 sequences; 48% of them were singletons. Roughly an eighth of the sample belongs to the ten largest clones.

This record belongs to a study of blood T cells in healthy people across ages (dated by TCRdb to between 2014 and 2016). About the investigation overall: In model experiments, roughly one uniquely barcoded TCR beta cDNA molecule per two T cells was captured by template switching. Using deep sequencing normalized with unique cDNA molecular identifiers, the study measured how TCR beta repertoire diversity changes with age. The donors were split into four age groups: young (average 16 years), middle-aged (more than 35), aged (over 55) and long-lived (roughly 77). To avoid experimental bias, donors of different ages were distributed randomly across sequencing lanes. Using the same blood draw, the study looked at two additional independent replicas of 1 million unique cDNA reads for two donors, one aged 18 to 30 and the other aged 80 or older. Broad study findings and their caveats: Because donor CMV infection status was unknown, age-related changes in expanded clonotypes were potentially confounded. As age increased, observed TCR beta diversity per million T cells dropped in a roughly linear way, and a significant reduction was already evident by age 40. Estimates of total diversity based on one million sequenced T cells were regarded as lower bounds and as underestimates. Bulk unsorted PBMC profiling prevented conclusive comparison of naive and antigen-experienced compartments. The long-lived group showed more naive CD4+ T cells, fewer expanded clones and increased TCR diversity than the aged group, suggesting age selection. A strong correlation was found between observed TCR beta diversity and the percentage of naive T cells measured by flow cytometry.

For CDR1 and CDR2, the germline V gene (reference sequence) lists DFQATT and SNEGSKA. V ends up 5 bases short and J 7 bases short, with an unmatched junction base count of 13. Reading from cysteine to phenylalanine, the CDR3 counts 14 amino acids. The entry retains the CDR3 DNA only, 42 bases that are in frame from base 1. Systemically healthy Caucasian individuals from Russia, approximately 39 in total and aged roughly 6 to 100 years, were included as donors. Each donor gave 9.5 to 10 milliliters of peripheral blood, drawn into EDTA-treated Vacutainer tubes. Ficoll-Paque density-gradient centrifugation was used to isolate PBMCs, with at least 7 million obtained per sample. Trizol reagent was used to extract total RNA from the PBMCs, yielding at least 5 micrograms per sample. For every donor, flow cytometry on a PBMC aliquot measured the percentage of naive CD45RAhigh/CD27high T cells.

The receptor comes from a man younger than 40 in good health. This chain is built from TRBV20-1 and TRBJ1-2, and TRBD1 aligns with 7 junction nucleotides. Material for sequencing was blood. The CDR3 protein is CSAPLIRQGGGYTF. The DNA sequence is TGCAGTGCTCCCCTCATTCGACAGGGCGGTGGCTACACCTTC.